The 13 T cell receptor beta chains below were found in one sample sequenced in a study of T cell responses to AZD1222 COVID-19 vaccine. Measured with immunoSEQ multiplex PCR; TCRdb has only the in-frame clones, and not every one. This sample carries about 84,000 clones, 70% to 90% of them seen once, and the ten largest clones take approximately 1.5%. Sequencing was performed on peripheral blood, taken on day 0 of AZD1222 vaccination. The origin of the receptors is an adult in good health.

V gene TRBV25-1 combines with J gene TRBJ1-4; no clear D gene. Germline CDR1 and CDR2: MGHDK and SYGVNS. CDR3 length equals 12 residues. The V end lost 10 bases, the J end lost 7 bases, and 13 bases lay between the germline ends. The CDR3 DNA sequence: TGTGCCACCTCCCCAGCCGGTGAAAAACTGTTTTTT. This translates into CATSPAGEKLFF.

This chain connects TRBV4-3 to TRBJ2-7; TRBD1 might be the D (5 bases). The CDR3 has 14 residues. Germline values: CDR1 LGHNA, CDR2 YSLEER. Trimming left V 2 bases short and J 2 bases short, with 10 bases between. CDR3 sequence: CASSQQGGPYEQYF. CDR3 DNA: TGCGCCAGCAGCCAACAGGGCGGTCCCTACGAGCAGTACTTC.

The V and J genes are TRBV11-2 and TRBJ2-1, with 7 bases matching TRBD2. CDR3 size: 17 residues. Germline V gene lookup returns CDR1 SGHAT and CDR2 FQNNGV. Losses at the gene ends were 1 base for V and 9 bases for J; bases not matched to a gene: 15. The chain's CDR3 is CASSLGAGSGKGGEQFF. DNA for the CDR3: TGTGCCAGCAGCTTAGGGGCCGGGAGCGGGAAGGGTGGTGAGCAGTTCTTC.

This chain connects TRBV29-1 to TRBJ2-7; possibly TRBD1 for D (5 bases). The CDR3 loop spans 14 amino acids. Germline values: CDR1 SQVTM, CDR2 ANQGSEA. Trimming removed 7 bases at V and 2 bases at J, with 18 bases between. The CDR3 DNA is TGCAGCGCTAAACCAGGGTTTGGGACCTACGAGCAGTACTTC. It codes for CSAKPGFGTYEQYF.

The genes are TRBV7-2 and TRBJ1-2; no clear D. The CDR3 has 15 residues. Deletions cut 5 bases from V and 1 base from J, with 14 bases between. The germline V gene encodes CDR1 SGHTA and CDR2 FQGNSA. DNA of the CDR3: TGTGCCAGCAGCGGCCGGGTCCAAAGTAACTATGGCTACACCTTC. It is translated as CASSGRVQSNYGYTF.

The chain carries TRBV9 and TRBJ1-5, with D unresolved. V was pared by 0 bases and J by 5 bases, with 6 bases between. CDR1 is SGDLS and CDR2 is YYNGEE in the germline V gene. This CDR3 is built from 13 residues. Here the CDR3 DNA reads TGTGCCAGCAGCGTAGGCCCGGATCAGCCCCAGCATTTT. Translation: CASSVGPDQPQHF.

The chain links TRBV7-6 to TRBJ2-7, with D possibly matching TRBD2 (5 bases). Per the germline V gene, CDR1 is SGHVS and CDR2 is FNYEAQ. The V and J ends lost 3 bases and 4 bases respectively, with 13 bases between them. This CDR3 has 14 residues. The CDR3: CASSLGPGSYEQYF. DNA of the CDR3: TGTGCCAGCAGCTTGGGTCCTGGGAGTTACGAGCAGTACTTC. The entire variable domain, with the rest obtained from reference TRBV7-6 and TRBJ2-7, is as follows: GAGVSQSPRYKVTKRGQDVALRCDPISGHVSLYWYRQALGQGPEFLTYFNYEAQQDKSGLPNDRFSAERPEGSISTLTIQRTEQRDSAMYRCASSLGPGSYEQYFGPGTRLTVT.

The rearrangement joins TRBV3-1 (or the pseudogene TRBV3-2) to TRBJ2-5; 12 bases match TRBD2. CDR1 is LGHDT and CDR2 is YNNKEL in the germline V gene (reference sequence). With 3 bases clipped from V and 5 bases from J, the junction kept 4 bases outside the gene matches. CDR3 length: 15 amino acids. The CDR3 region is CASSHLAGGPETQYF. Written as DNA, the CDR3 is TGTGCCAGCAGCCACCTAGCGGGAGGGCCTGAGACCCAGTACTTC.

The chain uses TRBV18 and TRBJ1-6; a possible D gene is TRBD1 (6 bases). V was cut by 1 base and J by 6 bases, with 13 bases left in between. Germline V CDR1 and CDR2: KGHSH, LQKENI. This CDR3 has 16 amino acids. CDR3 residues: CASSPQPGVGNSPLHF. The DNA of the CDR3 is TGTGCCAGCTCACCACAACCAGGGGTCGGTAATTCACCCCTCCACTTT.

The chain is built from TRBV2 and TRBJ1-2, with TRBD1 identical over 8 bases. V was pared by 6 bases and J by 4 bases, with 7 bases of the junction left unmatched. The length of the CDR3 is 14 residues. Germline CDR1 SNHLY, CDR2 FYNNEI. DNA of the CDR3: TGTGCCAGCAGAGGACAGGGCGCCAGCTATGGCTACACCTTC. It is translated as CASRGQGASYGYTF.

This rearrangement joins TRBV11-2 to TRBJ2-3, with 8 bases lining up with TRBD2. Germline CDR1 and CDR2: SGHAT and FQNNGV. This CDR3 comprises 17 residues. The V segment lost 1 base and the J segment 5 bases; nucleotides outside the gene matches: 11. The DNA of the CDR3 is TGTGCCAGCAGCTTAGCAGGGACGGGAGGGCAGGAAGATACGCAGTATTTT. Translating gives CASSLAGTGGQEDTQYF.

V usage is TRBV9 and J usage is TRBJ1-1; no definite D call. Trimming pared 8 bases from V and 4 bases from J, leaving 15 bases between. The CDR3 extends over 13 amino acids. Germline CDR1 reads SGDLS; CDR2 reads YYNGEE. The CDR3 DNA follows: TGTGCCAGGGTCGTCGTAATCCGCACTGAAGCTTTCTTT. It translates to CARVVVIRTEAFF.

V usage is TRBV3-1 (or the pseudogene TRBV3-2) and J usage is TRBJ2-5, with TRBD1 matching 11 bases. Germline V gives CDR1 LGHDT, CDR2 YNNKEL (reference sequence). The CDR3 extends over 16 amino acids. Trimming removed 0 bases from V and 5 bases from J; junction bases left unmatched: 5. The CDR3: CASSQDRDRGWETQYF. In nucleotides, the CDR3 is TGTGCCAGCAGCCAAGACCGGGACAGGGGGTGGGAGACCCAGTACTTC.